This T cell receptor (beta chain) was recorded in a study of OX40 agonist ivuxolimab in advanced cancers. In this sample, this clone turned up once. Clones were read by immunoSEQ multiplex PCR, and TCRdb kept only the in-frame ones, dropping some. The sample gives 70,000 to 80,000 clones, around nine tenths of which show up once; roughly 0.77% is in the top ten. Trimming stripped 0 bases from V and 0 bases from J, with 6 bases between. This CDR3 region has 14 residues. Germline V gene lookup returns CDR1 SGHRS and CDR2 YFSETQ. The source was CD4+ or CD8+ T cells sorted from blood, collected in a trial of the OX40 agonist ivuxolimab. This TCR came from an adult with an advanced solid tumor such as melanoma, head and neck, liver or kidney cancer. V usage is TRBV5-1 and J usage is TRBJ1-2; D is perhaps TRBD1 (5 bases). The CDR3 coding sequence is TGCGCCAGCAGCTTGGGGGGCACTAACTATGGCTACACCTTC. The encoded protein is CASSLGGTNYGYTF.